This T cell receptor (beta chain) was identified in a study of T cell repertoires in cytomegalovirus infection. General study points: It was HLA-C-restricted CMV-specific TCR beta clonotypes that dominated the response ex vivo. Cumulative public TCR beta family frequency identified carriers of CMV plus the relevant HLA.

The germline CDR1 and CDR2 sequences are LGHDT and YNNKEL (reference sequence). The CDR3 has 17 residues. Trimming pared 0 bases from V and 0 bases from J, leaving 13 bases between. In TCRdb, the reads were re-called with MiXCR into one record per CDR3 protein. The sample records fewer than 950,000 distinct CDR3 sequences, 30% to 35% being singletons. Details on this clonotype: Its matching antigen is unknown.

The sample here was cultured CD8+ T cells from PBMCs, taken from culture after CMV antigen stimulation. The origin of this receptor is a human donor in good health (CMV status not recorded). Some clones in this sample may be carry-over from other donors' samples. The chain has TRBV3-1 and TRBJ2-3, with D possibly TRBD2 on 5 matching bases. Here the CDR3 reads CASSQEGSWTSTDTQYF. Here the CDR3 DNA reads TGTGCCAGCAGCCAAGAGGGAAGCTGGACTAGCACAGATACGCAGTATTTT.